These 27 T cell receptor beta chains originate from one sample sequenced in a study of T cell changes during pregnancy in multiple sclerosis. Sequencing was performed with immunoSEQ multiplex PCR; in TCRdb, only in-frame clones are kept and a portion is missing. This table holds roughly 46,000 clones, almost 95% found once. The sequencing used CD8+ T cells from peripheral blood mononuclear cells, collected in the first trimester of pregnancy. These receptors all stem from a female donor with multiple sclerosis, enrolled in a pregnancy study.

The chain recombines TRBV2 with TRBJ2-7; TRBD1 aligns across 8 bases. This CDR3 is built from 14 residues. Trimming took 10 bases from V and 4 from J; bases not matched to a gene: 12. Germline CDR1 and CDR2: SNHLY and FYNNEI. The CDR3: CAIRRGQGAYEQYF. The CDR3 coding sequence is TGTGCCATCCGGAGGGGTCAGGGGGCGTACGAGCAGTACTTC. Full variable domain (outside the CDR3, taken from reference TRBV2 and TRBJ2-7): EPEVTQTPSHQVTQMGQEVILRCVPISNHLYFYWYRQILGQKVEFLVSFYNNEISEKSEIFDDQFSVERPDGSNFTLKIRSTKLEDSAMYFCAIRRGQGAYEQYFGPGTRLTVT.

The rearrangement links TRBV7-8 to TRBJ2-1, with 12 bases matching TRBD2. CDR3 length: 16 residues. V gave up 3 bases and J gave up 5 bases; unmatched junction bases: 5. The germline gives CDR1 SGHVS, CDR2 FQNEAQ. CDR3 sequence: CASSFLTSGRDNEQFF. DNA of the CDR3: TGTGCCAGCAGCTTTTTGACTAGCGGGAGAGACAATGAGCAGTTCTTC.

CDR3 sequence: CASSSPGAGQETQYF. DNA of the CDR3: TGTGCCAGCAGCTCCCCTGGGGCAGGTCAAGAGACCCAGTACTTC. The gene calls are TRBV7-9 and TRBJ2-5, with a weak D call TRBD1 (5 bases). The ends were cut back, 4 bases at V and 2 bases at J, with 14 bases in the middle. The germline V gene has CDR1 SEHNR and CDR2 FQNEAQ (reference sequence). CDR3 size: 15 residues.

The chain recombines TRBV7-2 with TRBJ2-3; tentative D call: TRBD2 (6 bases). The V end lost 4 bases, the J end lost 9 bases, and 26 bases lay between the germline ends. CDR1 SGHTA and CDR2 FQGNSA come from the germline V gene. The CDR3 loop spans 17 amino acids. The CDR3 sequence: CASSYPAAGRLEETQYF. As DNA, the CDR3 is TGTGCCAGCAGCTACCCCGCTGCAGGGAGGCTTGAAGAGACGCAGTATTTT.

The chain couples TRBV2 to TRBJ1-4; D not certain. Deletions cut 2 bases from V and 2 bases from J, with 6 bases between. This CDR3 comprises 14 residues. CDR1 SNHLY and CDR2 FYNNEI come from the germline V gene. For the CDR3, the DNA is TGTGCCAGCAGTGAAACAGTCACTAATGAAAAACTGTTTTTT. This codes for CASSETVTNEKLFF. Using reference TRBV2 and TRBJ1-4 for the parts outside the CDR3, the full variable domain is EPEVTQTPSHQVTQMGQEVILRCVPISNHLYFYWYRQILGQKVEFLVSFYNNEISEKSEIFDDQFSVERPDGSNFTLKIRSTKLEDSAMYFCASSETVTNEKLFFGSGTQLSVL.

J is TRBJ1-3 and V is TRBV4-2; perhaps TRBD1 as D (6 bases). The V and J ends lost 3 bases and 3 bases respectively, with 15 bases between them. Germline lookup yields CDR1 LGHNA and CDR2 YNFKEQ. This CDR3 has 16 amino acids. CDR3 sequence: CASSQGGGGSGNTIYF. CDR3 coding DNA: TGTGCCAGCAGCCAGGGGGGCGGGGGCAGTGGAAACACCATATATTTT.

This clone has just one count. The CDR3 loop is CATLTPGQGNNEQFF. The CDR3 DNA reads TGTGCCACCCTAACTCCGGGACAGGGCAACAATGAGCAGTTCTTC. The chain joins TRBV27 to TRBJ2-1, with 9 bases that match TRBD1. The germline V gene encodes CDR1 MNHEY and CDR2 SMNVEV (reference sequence). CDR3 length: 15 residues. J was trimmed by 5 bases and V by 10 bases; bases with no gene match: 12.

The J gene is TRBJ2-1, the V gene TRBV20-1; the match to TRBD1 covers 9 bases. This CDR3 contains 11 residues. Trimming took 6 bases from V and 10 from J; bases not matched to a gene: 4. Germline V gene sequence: CDR1 DFQATT, CDR2 SNEGSKA (reference sequence). The CDR3 sequence: CSAPGTGEQFF. The CDR3 DNA reads TGCAGTGCCCCAGGGACAGGGGAGCAGTTCTTC.

The J gene is TRBJ1-1, the V gene TRBV27; the D gene is possibly TRBD1 (5 bases). Germline V gives CDR1 MNHEY, CDR2 SMNVEV (reference sequence). The CDR3 is 14 amino acids. V was shortened by 7 bases and J by 1 base, with 13 bases between the two germline ends. The CDR3 DNA reads TGTGCCAGCACCTCCGCGGACAAGAACACTGAAGCTTTCTTT. Amino acids: CASTSADKNTEAFF.

The chain uses TRBV11-3 and TRBJ2-2; possibly TRBD1 for D (5 bases). Trimming shortened V by 5 bases and J by 1 base, and 5 bases separated the two germline ends. The germline gives CDR1 SGHNT, CDR2 YENEEA. The CDR3 totals 13 residues. CDR3 loop: CASSDRNTGELFF. The CDR3 nucleotides are TGTGCCAGCAGCGACAGGAACACCGGGGAGCTGTTTTTT.

The chain has TRBV6-1 and TRBJ2-5; maybe TRBD1 (5 bases). Germline CDR1 and CDR2: MNHNS and SASEGT. V lost 4 bases and J 2 bases, leaving 14 bases between the germline ends. The CDR3 sequence is 15 residues long. The chain's CDR3 is CASSVFGAEQETQYF. Written as DNA, the CDR3 is TGTGCCAGCAGTGTATTTGGGGCAGAGCAAGAGACCCAGTACTTC.

V gene TRBV19 combines with J gene TRBJ2-1, with a possible D match to TRBD1 (6 bases). CDR3 length: 13 residues. V was trimmed by 4 bases and J by 12 bases, leaving 16 bases between them. The germline V gene encodes CDR1 LNHDA and CDR2 SQIVND (reference sequence). CDR3 sequence reads: CASSKGQLLGQFF. The CDR3 DNA reads as TGTGCCAGTAGTAAGGGACAACTCCTTGGGCAGTTCTTC.

This clone was observed once. The chain combines TRBV7-9 with TRBJ1-2; maybe TRBD1 (5 bases). V lost 2 bases, J lost 5 bases, and 15 bases lay in between. This CDR3 spans 15 amino acids. From germline, CDR1 is SEHNR and CDR2 FQNEAQ (reference sequence). In DNA form, the CDR3 reads TGTGCCAGCAGCTTATCCGGCAGGGTAAAATATGGCTACACCTTC. Translation gives CASSLSGRVKYGYTF.

The chain employs TRBV27 and TRBJ2-2, with a possible D match to TRBD1 (6 bases). Between the trimmed V and J ends, which lost 5 bases and 6 bases, there was a span of 10 bases. Per germline, CDR1 MNHEY and CDR2 SMNVEV (reference sequence). This CDR3 is 13 amino acids long. CDR3 DNA: TGTGCCAGCAGTCCACAGGGCCCCGGGGAGCTGTTTTTT. Its protein is CASSPQGPGELFF.

The V and J genes are TRBV5-1 and TRBJ2-3; 11 nucleotides agree with TRBD2. Germline lookup yields CDR1 SGHRS and CDR2 YFSETQ. The CDR3 has 18 residues. The V segment lost 4 bases and the J segment 2 bases; nucleotides outside the gene matches: 12. The DNA of the CDR3 is TGCGCCAGCAGCCAACTGGGGACTAGCGGTTACTCCACAGATACGCAGTATTTT. This translates into CASSQLGTSGYSTDTQYF.

Only a few counts were recorded for this clone. The CDR3 loop reads CASSERETDTQYF. Here the CDR3 DNA reads TGTGCCAGCAGTGAGCGGGAGACAGATACGCAGTATTTT. V is TRBV6-4 and J is TRBJ2-3; 7 bases line up with TRBD2. Germline CDR1 reads MRHNA; CDR2 reads SNTAGT. This CDR3 is 13 amino acids long. J lost 3 bases, V lost 3 bases, and 0 bases had no gene match.

The J gene is TRBJ1-2, the V gene TRBV9; TRBD1 matches at 7 bases. CDR1 SGDLS and CDR2 YYNGEE come from the germline V gene. The V and J ends lost 0 bases and 3 bases, in that order; junction bases with no gene match: 5. The CDR3 contains 15 residues. The CDR3, as DNA: TGTGCCAGCAGCGTAGCCAGAACAGGGGACTATGGCTACACCTTC. Its translation is CASSVARTGDYGYTF.

The chain links TRBV28 to TRBJ1-2, with 9 bases aligning to TRBD1. The trim removed 5 bases at V and 7 bases at J, leaving 14 bases unmatched. Germline assignment: CDR1 MDHEN and CDR2 SYDVKM. The CDR3 has 16 residues. This CDR3 reads CASSQGQGYLTGGYTF. The CDR3 DNA reads as TGTGCCAGCAGTCAGGGACAGGGATATCTCACCGGTGGCTACACCTTC.

The chain uses TRBV27 and TRBJ2-1, with no clear D. V was cut by 4 bases and J by 2 bases, with 9 bases left in between. This CDR3 has 14 amino acids. CDR1 is MNHEY, CDR2 SMNVEV, per germline (reference sequence). DNA for the CDR3: TGTGCCAGCAGTTCTACGGGTGCCTACAATGAGCAGTTCTTC. It yields the protein CASSSTGAYNEQFF.

This chain joins TRBV9 and TRBJ2-7; TRBD2 is a possible D gene (6 bases). The CDR3 consists of 16 residues. The V gene's germline CDR1 is SGDLS and CDR2 YYNGEE. V lost 3 bases and J lost 2, with 18 bases in between. The CDR3 spells CASSDPRGGSAYEQYF. The CDR3 DNA reads as TGTGCCAGCAGCGACCCCAGAGGAGGGAGCGCCTACGAGCAGTACTTC.

The J gene is TRBJ2-7, the V gene TRBV7-9; possible D gene TRBD1, 5 bases. CDR1 and CDR2 from the germline V gene are SEHNR and FQNEAQ (reference sequence). V lost 10 bases and J 0 bases, leaving 16 bases between the germline ends. The CDR3 runs 14 residues. The CDR3 nucleotides are TGTGCCACCATGGCAGGGCCCCGCTCCTACGAGCAGTACTTC. This encodes CATMAGPRSYEQYF.

The V and J genes are TRBV27 and TRBJ2-7; tentative D call: TRBD1 (5 bases). Deletions cut 0 bases from V and 2 bases from J, with 11 bases between. The CDR3 length is 15 residues. In germline, CDR1 is MNHEY, CDR2 SMNVEV (reference sequence). CDR3 region: CASSLSIGEAYEQYF. In nucleotides, the CDR3 is TGTGCCAGCAGTTTATCGATAGGGGAAGCCTACGAGCAGTACTTC.

For the CDR3, the DNA is TGTGCCTGGGCTACAGGGGTGTGGAACACTGAAGCTTTCTTT. Protein product: CAWATGVWNTEAFF. V usage is TRBV30 and J usage is TRBJ1-1; 7 bases match TRBD1. J was trimmed by 1 base and V by 5 bases; bases with no gene match: 7. This CDR3 region has 14 residues. CDR1 and CDR2 (germline): GTSNPN, SVGIG (reference sequence).

The chain is built from TRBV15 and TRBJ2-7; 9 bases are shared with TRBD1. The CDR3 covers 15 residues. CDR1 is LNHNV, CDR2 YYDKDF, per germline (reference sequence). The V and J ends lost 3 bases and 5 bases, in that order; junction bases with no gene match: 8. As DNA, the CDR3 is TGTGCCACCAGCAGTTCCGGGACAGGGATCAACGAGCAGTACTTC. This translates into CATSSSGTGINEQYF. The complete variable domain, with remaining parts taken from reference TRBV15 and TRBJ2-7, reads DAMVIQNPRYQVTQFGKPVTLSCSQTLNHNVMYWYQQKSSQAPKLLFHYYDKDFNNEADTPDNFQSRRPNTSFCFLDIRSPGLGDTAMYLCATSSSGTGINEQYFGPGTRLTVT.

The sample holds one count of this clone. The chain has TRBV7-9 and TRBJ2-7; TRBD1 matches 9 bases. The germline CDR1 and CDR2 sequences are SEHNR and FQNEAQ (reference sequence). The CDR3 runs to 14 residues. Trimming at V came to 6 bases and at J to 2 bases, leaving 5 bases not matched to a gene. The CDR3 bases are TGTGCCAGCAGAGCCCGGACAGGGGCCTACGAGCAGTACTTC. Its translation: CASRARTGAYEQYF.

This clone was found once. The chain uses TRBV13 and TRBJ2-7, with D possibly TRBD1 on 5 matching bases. The germline V and J ends were trimmed by 5 bases and 1 base, with 12 bases remaining between them. This CDR3 has 14 amino acids. CDR1 and CDR2 (germline): PRHDT, FYEKMQ (reference sequence). CDR3 coding DNA: TGTGCCAGCAGCCACTTCAGGGAATCCTACGAGCAGTACTTC. It specifies CASSHFRESYEQYF.

The chain is built from TRBV19 and TRBJ2-1; D uncertain. The germline V and J ends were trimmed by 3 bases and 0 bases, with 6 bases remaining between them. Germline V gene lookup returns CDR1 LNHDA and CDR2 SQIVND (reference sequence). The CDR3 is made up of 14 amino acids. CDR3 residues: CASSITSSYNEQFF. The CDR3 DNA follows: TGTGCCAGTAGTATCACGAGCTCCTACAATGAGCAGTTCTTC. The full variable domain, in which reference TRBV19 and TRBJ2-1 provide the parts outside the CDR3, is DGGITQSPKYLFRKEGQNVTLSCEQNLNHDAMYWYRQDPGQGLRLIYYSQIVNDFQKGDIAEGYSVSREKKESFPLTVTSAQKNPTAFYLCASSITSSYNEQFFGPGTRLTVL.